The following is a TCR beta chain sequence with its context. This specimen belongs to a study of blood T cell repertoires in COVID-19. Sequenced by immunoSEQ multiplex PCR; TCRdb stores in-frame clones only, minus some. The sample lists fewer than 120,000 clones, 88% seen once, with over 3% in the top ten. Sequencing used peripheral blood. This receptor was taken from a woman between 45 and 60 years old with acute or convalescent COVID-19.

The CDR3 DNA reads TGTGCCACCGGAGGGCCGGACTACGAGCAGTACTTC. Protein: CATGGPDYEQYF. J is TRBJ2-7 and V is TRBV24-1; TRBD2 is a possible D gene (6 bases). Trimming shortened V by 9 bases and J by 3 bases, and 11 bases separated the two germline ends. The germline gives CDR1 KGHDR, CDR2 SFDVKD. This CDR3 has 12 amino acids.